Here is one T cell receptor beta chain with its context. The junction and the germline gene differ at one end; a read error may be behind it. Germline V CDR1 and CDR2: SSHAT, FNYEAQ (reference sequence). The CDR3 runs to 15 residues. Authors' data handling: How many nucleated cells were present was estimated from reference gene primer amplification. Repertoires were generated with immunoSEQ multiplex PCR, while TCRdb's copy carries only in-frame clones and drops some. That table supplies the V and J calls and clone size; D and trimming were determined from the DNA. The sample has 240,000 or so clones, 86% seen once. This entry is derived from a study of blood T cell repertoires in COVID-19. About the study: The United States, Italy and Spain were the sources of the acute and convalescent COVID-19 samples. T cells, B-cell-depleted T cells, or PBMCs supplied cDNA or gDNA.

Sequenced: peripheral blood. The chain recombines TRBV7-7 with TRBJ2-1, with D possibly matching TRBD2 (6 bases). This TCR came from an elderly man with acute or convalescent COVID-19. The CDR3 region has the DNA TGTGCTAGCAGCTCTGGGGACTGGAGGTCGGATGAGCAGTTCTTC. Translation: CASSSGDWRSDEQFF.